This T cell receptor beta chain originates from a study of CD8+ T cells in alopecia areata (dated by TCRdb to between 2017 and 2018). For the wider study: The treated patients took part in an open-label pilot trial in which moderate-to-severe alopecia areata was treated with oral tofacitinib at 5 to 10 mg twice daily. Tofacitinib was administered for 6 to 18 months, and 6 months of follow-up off drug were then conducted to assess delayed response and recurrence. Disease severity in treated patients was measured with the SALT score, which quantifies the percentage of affected scalp surface area. The study used high-throughput TCRbeta sequencing to examine T cell clonal expansion in alopecia areata, in both the C3H/HeJ mouse model and human patients. Scalp tissue and sorted CD4+ and CD8+ peripheral blood T cells from patchy and totalis/universalis alopecia areata patients and from healthy controls were covered by human TCRbeta sequencing. Biopsies were taken from tofacitinib-treated patients at baseline and again at 4 and 24 weeks into treatment, and several of those patients also had a later scalp biopsy. Scalp clonality was compared across normal scalp (n=4), patchy alopecia areata scalp (n=8), and alopecia totalis/universalis scalp (n=8). The RNA source kit depended on sample type: the PAXgene miRNA kit for fixed scalp, the miRNeasy kit for PBMCs, and the RNeasy kit for mouse skin. Amplification of TCRbeta CDR3 regions was done by immunoSEQ multiplex PCR using 35 Vbeta forward primers and 13 Jbeta reverse primers. Broader findings and caveats from the paper: Compared with normal scalp, lesional scalp, particularly in alopecia totalis/universalis, had higher clonality and more expanded CD8+ clones, which suggests antigenic drive. Compared with mice, TCR sequences shared between patients were less clear, possibly partly because of HLA diversity across the patient population. Tofacitinib significantly lowered scalp clonality and the number of expanded CD8+ clones among the top 100 scalp clones. Because the treated cohort was small and had only one nonresponder, larger studies are needed to examine links between baseline CD8+ expansion and response. Many expanded lesional clones were found to persist in scalp and blood during tofacitinib treatment, and relapse after treatment cessation may be partly explained by this persistence. Unlike mouse skin, which is dominated by gammadelta T cells, normal human skin has resident alphabeta T cells that are also sequenced, and this complicates analysis of the scalp TCR repertoire.

What this sample's treatment or condition label stands for: oral pan-JAK inhibitor, 5-10 mg twice daily. Lesional scalp punch biopsies and peripheral blood were obtained from alopecia areata patients. PBMCs were isolated by density centrifugation and stained for CD3, CD4 and CD8, and CD4+ and CD8+ T cells were sorted on a FACSAria. V ends up 4 bases short and J 4 bases short, with an unmatched junction base count of 8. Taken from cysteine to phenylalanine, the CDR3 has 15 residues. Just the 45-base CDR3 DNA is kept, in frame starting at base 1. CDR1 and CDR2 were assigned from the germline V gene as SGHTA and FQGNSA. This clone appeared a few times. What antigen it recognizes has not been identified. The sample holds no much larger clone one base away, and base qualities are not on file. The library relied on the immunoSEQ multiplex PCR assay. RNA was extracted from all samples and reverse transcribed into cDNA as template for TCR sequencing. SuperScript III was used for first-strand cDNA synthesis, primed with a 2:1 mix of oligo-dT and random hexamers. Amplification bias was assessed with a synthetic immune receptor repertoire, and residual bias was removed computationally. As for the original processing: Raw reads were preprocessed to remove errors, and CDR3 was defined by IMGT conventions from the conserved cysteine to phenylalanine. Clonality was calculated as 1 minus Shannon entropy normalized by log2 of the number of productive unique TCRs. Whether each scalp clone was CD4 or CD8 was inferred by checking scalp TCRbeta sequences against the CD4 and CD8 repertoires from sorted blood. Here the immuneACCESS table is served through TCRdb, limited to in-frame sequences with V and J called. Missing clones are a known gap in these copies; in checked studies unresolved V genes cover under half, and the rest lacks a known reason. V and J calls and clone size come straight from that table; D and trimming were deduced from the DNA. The sample data list about 190,000 clones, and under 80% of these were observed just once. Clones ranked in the top ten supply approximately 1.3% of the sample.

In this chain, TRBV7-2 is recombined with TRBJ2-7, with 9 central nucleotides matching TRBD1. The TCR originated in a human donor with alopecia areata. The sample in question was CD4+ T cells sorted from blood, obtained between weeks 47 and 50, from a patient treated with tofacitinib. In nucleotide form, the sequence is TGTGCCAGCAGCTCCTCCGGGACAGGGTTATACGAGCAGTACTTC. The translation is CASSSSGTGLYEQYF.